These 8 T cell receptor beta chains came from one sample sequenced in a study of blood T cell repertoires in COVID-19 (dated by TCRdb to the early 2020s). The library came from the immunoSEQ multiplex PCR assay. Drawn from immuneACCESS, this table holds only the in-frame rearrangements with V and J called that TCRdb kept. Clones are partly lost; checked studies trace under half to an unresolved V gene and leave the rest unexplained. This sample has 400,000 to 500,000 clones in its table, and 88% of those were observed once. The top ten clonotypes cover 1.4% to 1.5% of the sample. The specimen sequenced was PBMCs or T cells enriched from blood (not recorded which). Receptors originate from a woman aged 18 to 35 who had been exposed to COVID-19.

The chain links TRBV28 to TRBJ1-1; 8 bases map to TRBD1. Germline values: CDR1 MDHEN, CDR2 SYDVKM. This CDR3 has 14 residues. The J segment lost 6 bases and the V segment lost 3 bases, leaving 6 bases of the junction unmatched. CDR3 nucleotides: TGTGCCAGCAGTTTGGACAGGGAGGGCGCTGAAGCTTTCTTT. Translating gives CASSLDREGAEAFF. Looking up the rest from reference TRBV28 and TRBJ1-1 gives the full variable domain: DVKVTQSSRYLVKRTGEKVFLECVQDMDHENMFWYRQDPGLGLRLIYFSYDVKMKEKGDIPEGYSVSREKKERFSLILESASTNQTSMYLCASSLDREGAEAFFGQGTRLTVV.

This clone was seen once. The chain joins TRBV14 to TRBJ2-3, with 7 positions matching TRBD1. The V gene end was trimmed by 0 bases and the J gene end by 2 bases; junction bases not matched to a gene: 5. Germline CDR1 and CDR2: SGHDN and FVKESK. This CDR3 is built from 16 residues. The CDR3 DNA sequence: TGTGCCAGCAGCCAAGATGAGGGGGCTCCCACAGATACGCAGTATTTT. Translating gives CASSQDEGAPTDTQYF.

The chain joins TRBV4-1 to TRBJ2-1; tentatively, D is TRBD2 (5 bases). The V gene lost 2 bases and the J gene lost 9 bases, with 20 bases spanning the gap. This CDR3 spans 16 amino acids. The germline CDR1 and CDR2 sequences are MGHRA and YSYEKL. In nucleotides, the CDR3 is TGCGCCAGCAGCCAAATCCCTGAACTAGTAACGGTTGAGCAGTTCTTC. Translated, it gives CASSQIPELVTVEQFF.

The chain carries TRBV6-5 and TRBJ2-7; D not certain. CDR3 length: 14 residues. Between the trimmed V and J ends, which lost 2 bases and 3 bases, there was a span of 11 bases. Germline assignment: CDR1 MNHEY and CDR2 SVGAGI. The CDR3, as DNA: TGTGCCAGCAGTTACGGCTTTGGAGTCTACGAGCAGTACTTC. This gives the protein CASSYGFGVYEQYF.

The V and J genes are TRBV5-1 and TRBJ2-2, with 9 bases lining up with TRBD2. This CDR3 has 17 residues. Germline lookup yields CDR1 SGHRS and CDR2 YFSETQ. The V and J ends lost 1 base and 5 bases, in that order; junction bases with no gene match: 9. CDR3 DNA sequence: TGCGCCAGCAGCTTGTCCGCGGGAGGGCCGGGAACCGGGGAGCTGTTTTTT. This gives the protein CASSLSAGGPGTGELFF.

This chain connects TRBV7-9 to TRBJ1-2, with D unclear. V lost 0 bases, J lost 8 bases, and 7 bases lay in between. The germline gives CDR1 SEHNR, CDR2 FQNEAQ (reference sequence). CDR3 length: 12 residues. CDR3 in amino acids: CASSLARVGYTF. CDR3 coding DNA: TGTGCCAGCAGCTTAGCGAGGGTCGGCTACACCTTC.

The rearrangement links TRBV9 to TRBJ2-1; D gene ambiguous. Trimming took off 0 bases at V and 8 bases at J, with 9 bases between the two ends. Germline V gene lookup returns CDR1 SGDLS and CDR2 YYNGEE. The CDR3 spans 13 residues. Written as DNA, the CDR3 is TGTGCCAGCAGCGTAGCCACTCCGCATGAGCAGTTCTTC. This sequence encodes CASSVATPHEQFF.

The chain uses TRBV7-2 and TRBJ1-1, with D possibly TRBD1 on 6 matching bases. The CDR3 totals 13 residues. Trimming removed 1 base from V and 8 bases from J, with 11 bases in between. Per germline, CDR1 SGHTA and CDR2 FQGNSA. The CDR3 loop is CASSLGQGREAFF. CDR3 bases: TGTGCCAGCAGCTTAGGGCAGGGGCGGGAAGCTTTCTTT.